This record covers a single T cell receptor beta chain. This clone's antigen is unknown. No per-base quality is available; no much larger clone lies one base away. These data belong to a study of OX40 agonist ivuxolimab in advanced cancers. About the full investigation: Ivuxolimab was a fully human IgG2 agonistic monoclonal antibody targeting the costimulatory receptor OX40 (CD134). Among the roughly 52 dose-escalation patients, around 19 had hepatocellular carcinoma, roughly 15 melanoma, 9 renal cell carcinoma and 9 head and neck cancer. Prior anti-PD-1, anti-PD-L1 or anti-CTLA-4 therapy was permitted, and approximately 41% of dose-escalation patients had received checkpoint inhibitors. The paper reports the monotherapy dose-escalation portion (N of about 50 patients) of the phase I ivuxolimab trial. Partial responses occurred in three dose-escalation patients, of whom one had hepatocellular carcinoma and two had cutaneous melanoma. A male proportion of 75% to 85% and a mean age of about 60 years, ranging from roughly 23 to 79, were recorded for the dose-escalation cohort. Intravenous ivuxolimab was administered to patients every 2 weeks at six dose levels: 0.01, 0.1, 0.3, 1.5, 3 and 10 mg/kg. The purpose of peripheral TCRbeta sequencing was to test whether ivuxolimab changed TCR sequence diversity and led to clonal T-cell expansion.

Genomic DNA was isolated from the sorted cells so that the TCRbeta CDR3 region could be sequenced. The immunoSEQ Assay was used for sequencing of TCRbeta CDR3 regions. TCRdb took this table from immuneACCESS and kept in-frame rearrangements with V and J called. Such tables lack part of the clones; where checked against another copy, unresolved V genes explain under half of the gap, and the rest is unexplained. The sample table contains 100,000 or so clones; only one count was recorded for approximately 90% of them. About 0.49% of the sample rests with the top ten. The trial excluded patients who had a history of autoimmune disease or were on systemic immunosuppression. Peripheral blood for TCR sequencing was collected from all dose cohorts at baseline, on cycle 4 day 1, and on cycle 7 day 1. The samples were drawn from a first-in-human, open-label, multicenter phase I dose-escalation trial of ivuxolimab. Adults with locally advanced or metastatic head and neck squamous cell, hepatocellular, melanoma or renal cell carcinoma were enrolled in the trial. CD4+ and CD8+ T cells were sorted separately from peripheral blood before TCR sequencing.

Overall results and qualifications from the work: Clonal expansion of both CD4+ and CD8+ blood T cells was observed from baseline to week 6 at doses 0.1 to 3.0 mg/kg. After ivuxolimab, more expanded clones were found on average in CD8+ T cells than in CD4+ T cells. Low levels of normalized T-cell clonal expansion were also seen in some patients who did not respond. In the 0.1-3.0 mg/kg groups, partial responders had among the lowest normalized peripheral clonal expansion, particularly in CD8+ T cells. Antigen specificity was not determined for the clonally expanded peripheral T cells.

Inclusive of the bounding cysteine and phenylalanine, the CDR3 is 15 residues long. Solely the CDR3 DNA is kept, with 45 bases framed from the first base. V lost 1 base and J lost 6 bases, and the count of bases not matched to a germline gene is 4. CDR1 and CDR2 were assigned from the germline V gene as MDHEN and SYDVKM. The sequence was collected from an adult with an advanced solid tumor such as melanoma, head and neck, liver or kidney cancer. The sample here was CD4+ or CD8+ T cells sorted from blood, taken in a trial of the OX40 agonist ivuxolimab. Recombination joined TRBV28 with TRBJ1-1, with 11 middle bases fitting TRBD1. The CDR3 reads CASSLSGTGGPEAFF. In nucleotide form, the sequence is TGTGCCAGCAGTTTATCCGGGACAGGGGGACCTGAAGCTTTCTTT.